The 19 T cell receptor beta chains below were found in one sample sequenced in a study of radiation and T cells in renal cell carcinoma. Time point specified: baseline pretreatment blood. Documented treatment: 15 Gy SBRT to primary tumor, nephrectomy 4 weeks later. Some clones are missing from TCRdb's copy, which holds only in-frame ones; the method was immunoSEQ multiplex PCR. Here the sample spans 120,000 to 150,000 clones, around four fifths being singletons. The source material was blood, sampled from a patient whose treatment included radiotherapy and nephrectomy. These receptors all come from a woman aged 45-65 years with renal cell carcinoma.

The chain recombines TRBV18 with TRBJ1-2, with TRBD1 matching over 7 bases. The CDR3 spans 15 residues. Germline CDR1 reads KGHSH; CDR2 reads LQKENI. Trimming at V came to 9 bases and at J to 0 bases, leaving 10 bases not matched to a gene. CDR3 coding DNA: TGTGCCAGTTCCTTGTTGCAGGGGGCTAACTATGGCTACACCTTC. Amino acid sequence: CASSLLQGANYGYTF.

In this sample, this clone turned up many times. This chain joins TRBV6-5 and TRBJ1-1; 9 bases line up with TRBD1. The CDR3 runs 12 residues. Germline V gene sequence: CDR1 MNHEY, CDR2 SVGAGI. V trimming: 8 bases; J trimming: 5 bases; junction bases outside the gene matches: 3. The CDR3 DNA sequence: TGTGCCAGCCGGACAGGGGAGACTGAAGCTTTCTTT. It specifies CASRTGETEAFF.

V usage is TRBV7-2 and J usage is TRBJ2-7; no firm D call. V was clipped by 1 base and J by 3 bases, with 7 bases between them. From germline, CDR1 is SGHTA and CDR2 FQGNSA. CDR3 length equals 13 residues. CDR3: CASSLETDYEQYF. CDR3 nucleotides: TGTGCCAGCAGCTTAGAAACAGACTACGAGCAGTACTTC. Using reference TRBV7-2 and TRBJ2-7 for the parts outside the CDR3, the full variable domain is GAGVSQSPSNKVTEKGKDVELRCDPISGHTALYWYRQSLGQGLEFLIYFQGNSAPDKSGLPSDRFSAERTGGSVSTLTIQRTQQEDSAVYLCASSLETDYEQYFGPGTRLTVT.

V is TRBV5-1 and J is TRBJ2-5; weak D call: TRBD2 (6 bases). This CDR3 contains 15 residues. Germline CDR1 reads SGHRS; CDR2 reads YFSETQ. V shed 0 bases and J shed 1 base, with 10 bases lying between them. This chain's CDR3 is CASSLAVGGQETQYF. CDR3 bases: TGCGCCAGCAGCTTGGCGGTGGGAGGCCAAGAGACCCAGTACTTC.

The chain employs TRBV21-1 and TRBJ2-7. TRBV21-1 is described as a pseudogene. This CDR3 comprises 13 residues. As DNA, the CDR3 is TGTGCCAGCAGCAAAGGAACCGCCTACGAGCAGTACTTC. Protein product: CASSKGTAYEQYF.

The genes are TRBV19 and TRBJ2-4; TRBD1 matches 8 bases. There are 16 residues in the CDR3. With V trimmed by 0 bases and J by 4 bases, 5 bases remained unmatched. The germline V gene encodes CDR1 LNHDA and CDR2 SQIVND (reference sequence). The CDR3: CASSIESRTGKNIQYF. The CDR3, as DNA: TGTGCCAGTAGTATAGAATCCCGGACAGGGAAAAACATTCAGTACTTC. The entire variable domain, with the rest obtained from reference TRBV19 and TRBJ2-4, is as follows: DGGITQSPKYLFRKEGQNVTLSCEQNLNHDAMYWYRQDPGQGLRLIYYSQIVNDFQKGDIAEGYSVSREKKESFPLTVTSAQKNPTAFYLCASSIESRTGKNIQYFGAGTRLSVL.

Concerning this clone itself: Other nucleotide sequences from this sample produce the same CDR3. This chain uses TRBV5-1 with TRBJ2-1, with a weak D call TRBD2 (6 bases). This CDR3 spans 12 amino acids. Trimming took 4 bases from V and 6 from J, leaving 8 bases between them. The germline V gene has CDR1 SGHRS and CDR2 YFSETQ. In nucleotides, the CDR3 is TGCGCCAGCAGCCTTAGCGGCAATGAGCAGTTCTTC. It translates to CASSLSGNEQFF.

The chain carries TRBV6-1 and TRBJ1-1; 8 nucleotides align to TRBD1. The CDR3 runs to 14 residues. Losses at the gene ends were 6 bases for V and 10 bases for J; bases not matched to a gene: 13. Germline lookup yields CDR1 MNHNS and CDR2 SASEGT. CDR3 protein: CASSPRQGMFRAFF. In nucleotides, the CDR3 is TGTGCCAGCAGCCCCAGACAGGGGATGTTTAGAGCTTTCTTT.

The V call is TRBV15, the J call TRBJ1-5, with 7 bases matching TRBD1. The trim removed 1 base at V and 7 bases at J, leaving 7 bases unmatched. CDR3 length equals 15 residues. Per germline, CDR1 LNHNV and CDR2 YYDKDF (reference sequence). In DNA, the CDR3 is TGTGCCACCAGCAGAGGACAGGGTAAAATCCAGCCCCAGCATTTT. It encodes CATSRGQGKIQPQHF.

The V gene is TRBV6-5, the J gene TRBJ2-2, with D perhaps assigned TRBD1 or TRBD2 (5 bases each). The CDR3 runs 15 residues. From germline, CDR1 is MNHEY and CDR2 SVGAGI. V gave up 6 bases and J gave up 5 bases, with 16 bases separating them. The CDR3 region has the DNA TGTGCCAGCAGGTCGGGGCTCCGAGGGACCGGGGAGCTGTTTTTT. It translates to CASRSGLRGTGELFF.

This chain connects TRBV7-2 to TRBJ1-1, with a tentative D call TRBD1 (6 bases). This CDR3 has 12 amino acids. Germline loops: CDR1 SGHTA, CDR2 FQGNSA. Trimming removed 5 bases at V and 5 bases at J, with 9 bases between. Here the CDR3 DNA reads TGTGCCAGCAGCCCAGGGGAAACTGAAGCTTTCTTT. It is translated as CASSPGETEAFF.

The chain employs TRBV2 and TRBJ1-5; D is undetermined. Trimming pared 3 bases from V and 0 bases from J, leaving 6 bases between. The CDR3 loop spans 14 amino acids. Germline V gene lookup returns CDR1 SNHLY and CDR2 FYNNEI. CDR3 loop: CASSDGYSNQPQHF. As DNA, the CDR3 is TGTGCCAGCAGTGACGGATATAGCAATCAGCCCCAGCATTTT.

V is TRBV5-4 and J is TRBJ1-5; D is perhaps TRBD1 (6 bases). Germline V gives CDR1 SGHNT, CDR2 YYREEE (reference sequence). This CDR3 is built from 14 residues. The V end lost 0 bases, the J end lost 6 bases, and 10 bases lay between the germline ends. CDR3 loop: CASSLDRARQPQHF. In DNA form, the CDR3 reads TGTGCCAGCAGCTTGGACAGGGCTCGTCAGCCCCAGCATTTT.

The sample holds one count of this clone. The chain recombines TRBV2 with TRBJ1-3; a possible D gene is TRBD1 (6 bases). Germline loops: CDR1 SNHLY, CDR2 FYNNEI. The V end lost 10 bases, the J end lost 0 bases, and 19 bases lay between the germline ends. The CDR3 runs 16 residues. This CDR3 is CATHQGGRISGNTIYF. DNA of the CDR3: TGTGCCACACATCAAGGGGGACGGATCTCTGGAAACACCATATATTTT.

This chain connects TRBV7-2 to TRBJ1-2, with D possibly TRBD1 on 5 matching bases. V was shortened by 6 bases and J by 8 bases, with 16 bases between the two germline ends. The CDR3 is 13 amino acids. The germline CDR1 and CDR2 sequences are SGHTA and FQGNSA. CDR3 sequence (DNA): TGTGCCAGCAGAGCGGGACTACCTAGCGGCTACACCTTC. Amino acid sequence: CASRAGLPSGYTF. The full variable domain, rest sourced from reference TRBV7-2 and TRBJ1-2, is GAGVSQSPSNKVTEKGKDVELRCDPISGHTALYWYRQSLGQGLEFLIYFQGNSAPDKSGLPSDRFSAERTGGSVSTLTIQRTQQEDSAVYLCASRAGLPSGYTFGSGTRLTVV.

CDR3: CASSSILRSNYNEQFF. The CDR3 DNA reads as TGTGCCAGCAGTTCCATACTCCGATCGAACTACAATGAGCAGTTCTTC. The chain has TRBV27 and TRBJ2-1, with D unresolved. V was trimmed by 4 bases and J by 3 bases, leaving 16 bases between them. Germline lookup yields CDR1 MNHEY and CDR2 SMNVEV (reference sequence). The CDR3 totals 16 residues.

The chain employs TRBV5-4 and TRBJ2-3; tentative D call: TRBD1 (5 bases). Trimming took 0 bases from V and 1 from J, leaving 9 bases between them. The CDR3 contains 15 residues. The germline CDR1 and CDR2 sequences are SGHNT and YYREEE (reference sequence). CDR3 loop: CASSLGTIGTDTQYF. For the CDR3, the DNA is TGTGCCAGCAGCTTGGGGACAATTGGCACAGATACGCAGTATTTT.

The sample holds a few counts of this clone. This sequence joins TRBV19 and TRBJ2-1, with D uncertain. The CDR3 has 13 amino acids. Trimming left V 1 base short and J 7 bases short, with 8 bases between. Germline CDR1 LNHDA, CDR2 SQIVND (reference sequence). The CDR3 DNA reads TGTGCCAGTAGTATAGGAGGAACGAATGAGCAGTTCTTC. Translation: CASSIGGTNEQFF.

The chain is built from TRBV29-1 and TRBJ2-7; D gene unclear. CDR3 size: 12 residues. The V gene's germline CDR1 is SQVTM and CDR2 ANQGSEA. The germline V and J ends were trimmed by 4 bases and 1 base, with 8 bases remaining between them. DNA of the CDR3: TGCAGCGTTGTTTCTTCGTCCTACGAGCAGTACTTC. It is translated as CSVVSSSYEQYF.